The 28 T cell receptor beta chains below all came from one sample that was sequenced in a study of molecular identifiers for immune sequencing clone quantification. Via MiXCR, TCRdb re-called the PCR reads, giving one row per CDR3 protein. This sample has under 800,000 distinct CDR3 sequences, with around 25% found just once. Sequencing input: naive CD8+ T cells from blood, with Jurkat cell RNA spiked in. The subset was: FACS-sorted CD8+CD4-CCR7+CD45RA+ naive T cells. These receptors came from a human donor in good health. Some libraries in this study had Jurkat cell RNA spiked in.

This clonotype turned up a few times. This chain links TRBV6-6 with TRBJ2-7; D could derive from TRBD1 or TRBD2 (5 bases each). Per the germline V gene, CDR1 is MNHNY and CDR2 is SVGAGI (reference sequence). The CDR3 has 12 amino acids. The V end lost 4 bases, the J end lost 6 bases, and 10 bases lay between the germline ends. In nucleotides, the CDR3 is TGTGCCAGCAGTTGTCCAGGGAGCGAGCAGTACTTC. Protein product: CASSCPGSEQYF.

This clonotype showed up many times. The CDR3 DNA sequence: TGTGCCAGCAGTTTAATGTTGGGTTACTACGAGCAGTACTTC. Amino acid sequence: CASSLMLGYYEQYF. J is TRBJ2-7 and V is TRBV28; the D is unclear. This CDR3 is 14 amino acids long. The V end was cut by 2 bases, the J end by 3 bases, with 11 bases between. Germline V gene data show CDR1 as MDHEN and CDR2 as SYDVKM.

This clonotype appeared a few times. This rearrangement joins TRBV27 to TRBJ2-3; D is perhaps TRBD1 or TRBD2 (6 bases each). Germline loops: CDR1 MNHEY, CDR2 SMNVEV (reference sequence). Trimming took 8 bases from V and 1 from J, leaving 16 bases between them. The CDR3 runs 15 residues. This chain's CDR3 is CASCPGAGGTDTQYF. The CDR3 bases are TGTGCCAGCTGTCCGGGGGCCGGAGGCACAGATACGCAGTATTTT.

This clonotype was counted ten times or more. The V and J genes are TRBV4-1 and TRBJ2-7, with D possibly being TRBD2 (6 bases). The CDR3 totals 17 residues. V was cut by 1 base and J by 2 bases, with 18 bases left in between. Germline loops: CDR1 MGHRA, CDR2 YSYEKL. The CDR3 here is CASSQAGEYGDPYEQYF. The CDR3 nucleotides are TGCGCCAGCAGCCAAGCGGGGGAGTACGGGGACCCCTACGAGCAGTACTTC.

This clonotype was picked up many times. The chain uses TRBV14 and TRBJ2-5; the D gene is possibly TRBD1 (6 bases). With 1 base removed from V and 3 bases from J, the gap between germline ends came to 6 bases. This CDR3 spans 13 amino acids. Per the germline V gene, CDR1 is SGHDN and CDR2 is FVKESK. CDR3 bases: TGTGCCAGCAGCCAAGGGACAGAAGAGACCCAGTACTTC. Amino acids: CASSQGTEETQYF.

The chain recombines TRBV12-3 or TRBV12-4 with TRBJ2-7; 12 bases agree with TRBD2. The trim removed 5 bases at V and 0 bases at J, leaving 11 bases unmatched. This CDR3 has 18 residues. Here the CDR3 DNA reads TGTGCCAGCAGTCACGGACTAGCGGGAATCCTAAGCTCCTACGAGCAGTACTTC. It codes for CASSHGLAGILSSYEQYF.

The gene calls are TRBV2 and TRBJ2-2; D unclear. CDR3 length: 13 amino acids. CDR1 SNHLY and CDR2 FYNNEI come from the germline V gene. V was clipped by 1 base and J by 11 bases, with 11 bases between them. The CDR3 spells CASSEVLGRELFF. In nucleotides, the CDR3 is TGTGCCAGCAGTGAAGTCTTAGGCAGAGAGCTGTTTTTT.

A few counts support this clonotype. This chain joins TRBV20-1 and TRBJ2-1, with D tentatively TRBD1 (6 bases). Trimming removed 4 bases from V and 6 bases from J, with 10 bases in between. The germline CDR1 and CDR2 sequences are DFQATT and SNEGSKA (reference sequence). The CDR3 is 12 amino acids. In DNA, the CDR3 is TGCAGTGCTAATGACAGGAGCAATGAGCAGTTCTTC. It translates to CSANDRSNEQFF.

This clonotype appeared a few times. The chain has TRBV11-1 and TRBJ2-3; 10 nucleotides align to TRBD2. CDR1 and CDR2 (germline): SGHAT, FQDESV (reference sequence). There are 15 residues in the CDR3. V lost 5 bases to trimming and J lost 1 base; unmatched junction nucleotides: 3. The CDR3 coding sequence is TGTGCCAGCAGCCCAGCGGGAGGGCGCACAGATACGCAGTATTTT. Its protein is CASSPAGGRTDTQYF.

This clonotype was found many times. This chain connects TRBV20-1 to TRBJ1-6; maybe TRBD1 (6 bases). V was trimmed by 0 bases and J by 14 bases, leaving 17 bases between them. The CDR3 is 14 amino acids. Germline CDR1 and CDR2: DFQATT and SNEGSKA (reference sequence). The CDR3 reads CSARERQGPLSLHF. The CDR3 nucleotides read TGCAGTGCTAGAGAAAGGCAGGGGCCCTTGTCCCTCCACTTT.

The V and J genes are TRBV5-1 and TRBJ2-5; 7 nucleotides align to TRBD2. Unmatched junction bases numbered 14, after V lost 4 bases and J lost 5 bases. CDR3 size: 16 residues. The V gene's germline CDR1 is SGHRS and CDR2 YFSETQ. CDR3 amino acids: CASSGDLVGGLETQYF. CDR3 sequence (DNA): TGCGCCAGCAGCGGGGACCTAGTGGGAGGGTTGGAGACCCAGTACTTC.

Note on this clonotype: Since a much larger clone is just one base distant, this may be a read error. The V gene is TRBV29-1, the J gene TRBJ1-1; maybe TRBD1 (5 bases). Trimming removed 4 bases at V and 3 bases at J, with 15 bases between. The CDR3 extends over 14 amino acids. The V gene's germline CDR1 is SQVTM and CDR2 ANQGSEA. The CDR3 sequence is CSVGYRTGDTEAFF. DNA of the CDR3: TGCAGCGTTGGCTATCGCACGGGGGACACTGAAGCTTTCTTT. The entire variable domain, with the rest obtained from reference TRBV29-1 and TRBJ1-1, is as follows: SAVISQKPSRDICQRGTSLTIQCQVDSQVTMMFWYRQQPGQSLTLIATANQGSEATYESGFVIDKFPISRPNLTFSTLTVSNMSPEDSSIYLCSVGYRTGDTEAFFGQGTRLTVV.

This clonotype was seen at least ten times. The chain carries TRBV5-6 and TRBJ2-7, with no clear D. The V gene's germline CDR1 is SGHDT and CDR2 YYEEEE. This CDR3 has 14 amino acids. V was trimmed by 1 base and J by 2 bases, leaving 10 bases between them. CDR3 residues: CASSLFSVPYEQYF. The CDR3 nucleotides read TGTGCCAGCAGCTTGTTTTCCGTGCCCTACGAGCAGTACTTC.

This clonotype was found a few times. The chain couples TRBV20-1 to TRBJ2-4; 11 bases agree with TRBD1. CDR1 is DFQATT, CDR2 SNEGSKA, per germline (reference sequence). Unmatched junction bases numbered 7, after V lost 4 bases and J lost 5 bases. This CDR3 comprises 15 residues. CDR3 protein: CSANTGQGVENIQYF. DNA for the CDR3: TGCAGTGCTAATACGGGACAGGGGGTTGAAAACATTCAGTACTTC.

This clonotype was counted a few times. This rearrangement joins TRBV7-8 to TRBJ2-1; D gene unclear. V was shortened by 0 bases and J by 5 bases, with 26 bases between the two germline ends. CDR3 length: 20 residues. CDR1 and CDR2 (germline): SGHVS, FQNEAQ. Written as DNA, the CDR3 is TGTGCCAGCAGCTTAGCTCTCGCACCTTCCCGTTACGAGAGAGACAATGAGCAGTTCTTC. Translating it yields CASSLALAPSRYERDNEQFF.

The genes are TRBV15 and TRBJ2-2; 10 bases are a match to TRBD1. Germline CDR1 is LNHNV and CDR2 is YYDKDF (reference sequence). The CDR3 has 15 amino acids. Trimming cost V 6 bases and J 9 bases; bases outside gene matches: 10. In DNA form, the CDR3 reads TGTGCCACCAGAACCGGGACAGGGGCTTCCAGGGAGCTGTTTTTT. This translates into CATRTGTGASRELFF.

Remarks on this clonotype: Sequence at one end of the junction differs from germline and may be a read error. The rearrangement uses TRBV29-1 and TRBJ1-1; 7 bases are shared with TRBD1. Germline assignment: CDR1 SQVTM and CDR2 ANQGSEA. The CDR3 covers 14 residues. This chain's CDR3 is CSVGQPERCTDAFF. In DNA, the CDR3 is TGCAGCGTGGGACAGCCGGAGAGGTGCACTGACGCTTTCTTT.

As for this clonotype: This may be a read error, as it is one base from a much larger clone. The J gene is TRBJ2-7, the V gene TRBV2; possibly TRBD1 for D (6 bases). The CDR3 runs to 16 residues. CDR1 SNHLY and CDR2 FYNNEI come from the germline V gene. CDR3 coding DNA: TGTGCCAGCAGTGAAATCGGCAGGCAGGGGTCCCACGAGCTGTACTTC. Protein sequence: CASSEIGRQGSHELYF.

For this clonotype: This could be a read error, since a much larger clone is one nucleotide away. The V and J genes are TRBV19 and TRBJ1-5; D might be TRBD1 (6 bases). The V gene's germline CDR1 is LNHDA and CDR2 SQIVND (reference sequence). The V gene lost 8 bases and the J gene lost 7 bases, with 18 bases spanning the gap. This CDR3 has 14 amino acids. The CDR3 region has the DNA TGTGCCAGTTCCTCTACACAGGGTCGGCAGCCCCAGCATTTT. Encoded protein: CASSSTQGRQPQHF.

This chain uses TRBV6-5 with TRBJ2-7; maybe TRBD2 (7 bases). Germline CDR1 MNHEY, CDR2 SVGAGI. Trimming took off 5 bases at V and 2 bases at J, with 16 bases between the two ends. This CDR3 has 15 residues. The CDR3 loop is CASSGVGGRAYEQYF. The CDR3 DNA reads TGTGCCAGCAGTGGGGTCGGGGGGCGAGCCTACGAGCAGTACTTC.

This clonotype was seen a handful of times. The rearrangement joins TRBV19 to TRBJ2-7, with 10 bases lining up with TRBD1. CDR3 length: 15 residues. V shed 5 bases and J 3 bases; nucleotides not matched to a gene: 7. Germline V gene data show CDR1 as LNHDA and CDR2 as SQIVND (reference sequence). DNA of the CDR3: TGTGCCAGTAGTCCGAGACAGGGGGCCTACTACGAGCAGTACTTC. Translating it yields CASSPRQGAYYEQYF.

The chain couples TRBV3-2 to TRBJ1-1; TRBD1, the table's D call, was not compared with the DNA. TRBV3-2 is termed a pseudogene. This CDR3 is built from 15 residues. The CDR3 DNA follows: TGTGCCAGGAGCCCACAGGGGTTGGCCAACACTGAAGCTTTCTTT. Translated: CARSPQGLANTEAFF.

Only a few counts were recorded for this clonotype. The chain uses TRBV20-1 and TRBJ2-3; D ambiguous. The CDR3 is 15 residues long. The V gene's germline CDR1 is DFQATT and CDR2 SNEGSKA (reference sequence). The ends were cut back, 2 bases at V and 4 bases at J, with 16 bases in the middle. The CDR3 loop is CSARPPEGLADTQYF. DNA for the CDR3: TGCAGTGCTAGACCCCCCGAAGGATTAGCAGATACGCAGTATTTT.

Remarks on this clonotype: At one of its ends the junction is not consistent with the germline gene, which may arise from a read error. The V gene is TRBV6-2 or TRBV6-3, the J gene TRBJ2-7; TRBD1 matches at 9 bases. Germline V gives CDR1 MNHEY, CDR2 SVGEGT. The CDR3 consists of 15 residues. CDR3 protein: CVSSYSGQGRYEQYF. As DNA, the CDR3 is TGTGTCAGCAGTTACTCTGGACAGGGGAGATACGAGCAGTACTTC.

This clonotype came up many times. The chain combines TRBV6-6 with TRBJ1-5; the match to TRBD1 covers 10 bases. The CDR3 sequence is 15 residues long. With 4 bases clipped from V and 1 base from J, the junction kept 1 base outside the gene matches. CDR1 and CDR2 (germline): MNHNY, SVGAGI (reference sequence). The CDR3 DNA follows: TGTGCCAGCAGTTTGGACAGGGGGAGCAATCAGCCCCAGCATTTT. It is translated as CASSLDRGSNQPQHF.

This clonotype was counted between two and nine times. Since a much larger clone is just one base distant, this may be a read error. The chain has TRBV12-3 or TRBV12-4 and TRBJ2-5, with 13 bases lining up with TRBD2. The ends lost 5 bases at V and 5 bases at J; junction bases unmatched: 8. The CDR3 runs to 16 residues. The DNA of the CDR3 is TGTGCCAGCAGTACCCGGACTAGCGGGAGTCTGGAGACCCAGTACTTC. Residues: CASSTRTSGSLETQYF.

This chain connects TRBV9 to TRBJ2-6; D not certain. The V and J ends lost 0 bases and 2 bases respectively, with 6 bases between them. The CDR3 covers 15 residues. Germline lookup yields CDR1 SGDLS and CDR2 YYNGEE. The CDR3 DNA follows: TGTGCCAGCAGCGTAGGCCGGACTGGGGCCAACGTCCTGACTTTC. It is translated as CASSVGRTGANVLTF.

This clonotype occurred many times. The gene calls are TRBV2 and TRBJ2-4; D ambiguous. The CDR3 is made up of 15 amino acids. V was pared by 4 bases and J by 0 bases, with 10 bases between. CDR1 is SNHLY, CDR2 FYNNEI, per germline. The CDR3, as DNA: TGTGCCAGCAGTGTGTCAGAATTAGCCAAAAACATTCAGTACTTC. Encoded protein: CASSVSELAKNIQYF.